This T cell receptor beta chain stems from a study of blood T cells in healthy people across ages. V was pared by 6 bases and J by 7 bases, with 10 bases between. Germline V gene lookup returns CDR1 DFQATT and CDR2 SNEGSKA (reference sequence). This CDR3 is 10 amino acids long. The authors ran a second PCR of 7 to 11 cycles using a sample-barcoded 5' primer and a J-beta primer mix. TCRdb itself ran the 5' RACE reads through MiXCR, one entry per CDR3 protein. The profile covers 910,000 or so distinct CDR3 sequences, with approximately 50% appearing a single time and about 22% taken by the ten largest.

The material sequenced was blood. This chain links TRBV20-1 with TRBJ2-7, with D perhaps TRBD1 (5 bases). This clonotype originated in a woman aged 55-75 years in good health. CDR3 amino acids: CSALGLEQYF. In DNA form, the CDR3 reads TGCAGTGCCTTGGGGCTTGAGCAGTACTTC.